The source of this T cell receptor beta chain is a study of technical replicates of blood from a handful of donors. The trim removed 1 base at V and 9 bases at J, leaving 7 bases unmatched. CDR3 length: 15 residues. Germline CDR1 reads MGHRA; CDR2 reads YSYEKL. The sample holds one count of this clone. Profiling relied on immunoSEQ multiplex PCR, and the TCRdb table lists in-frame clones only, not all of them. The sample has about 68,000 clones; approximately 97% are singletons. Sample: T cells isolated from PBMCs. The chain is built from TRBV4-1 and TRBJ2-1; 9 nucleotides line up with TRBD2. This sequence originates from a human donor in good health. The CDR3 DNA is TGCGCCAGCAGCCAAGGATTAGCGGGAGATGCTGAGCAGTTCTTC. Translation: CASSQGLAGDAEQFF.